This TCR beta chain was found in a study of blood T cell repertoires in COVID-19 (dated by TCRdb to the early 2020s). Turning to the overall study: The collaborator samples originated in the United States, Italy and Spain and spanned the acute and convalescent phases of COVID-19. The prospective study material was composed of cDNA or gDNA derived from T cells, B-cell-depleted T cells, or PBMCs. Subjects who had been exposed to COVID-19, were actively infected with it, or had recovered from it provided the deeply sampled blood TCRbeta repertoires that made up the dataset. The repertoires were made available in a free public database intended to serve as a resource for research on the immune response to SARS-CoV-2. Samples came from the ongoing ImmuneRACE study (first 160 participants) plus 1,254 subjects from 6 global collaborators. Sample metadata almost always included a de-identified subject ID, COVID-19 status, age in years and sex. HLA class I and class II types, where available, came from metadata supplied by the sample provider rather than from assay-based typing.

This clone was seen only once. This clone's antigen is unknown. The sample holds no much larger clone one base away, and base qualities are not on file. From the cysteine up to the phenylalanine, the CDR3 has a length of 17 residues. The DNA shown is the 51-base CDR3, in frame from base 1. Relative to germline, V is missing 0 bases and J is missing 4 bases, with 7 bases of the junction outside any gene match. CDR1 and CDR2 (SGHTA, FQGNSA) derive from the germline V gene. Participants in the prospective study were aged about 18 to 90 years, lived in about two dozen United States geographic areas, and enrolled through a virtual design. Cohort assignment in the prospective study relied on participant-reported clinical history from a screening survey and a study questionnaire. A participant counted as exposed if, within 2 weeks of entering the study, that participant had been in contact with someone who had a PCR-confirmed or clinician-diagnosed COVID-19 case. In the prospective study, mobile phlebotomists collected whole blood, serum and a nasopharyngeal or oropharyngeal swab from each participant. Prospective study participants could optionally give additional blood draws and questionnaires over an approximately 2-month period. Before DNA extraction, blood samples from the prospective study were shipped at room temperature or frozen.

The investigation overall reported the following: How much clinical and demographic metadata was included differed by source and by participant, and the metadata was provided uncurated.

TCRbeta CDR3 regions were amplified from genomic DNA using the immunoSEQ Assay, a bias-controlled multiplex PCR. The authors processed their data as follows. The number of nucleated cells in each sample was estimated from the amplification of reference gene primers within the assay. Sequence reads were collapsed and filtered to measure the absolute abundance of every unique TCRbeta CDR3 rearrangement. For each sample, productive Simpson clonality was calculated as the square root of Simpson's diversity index over productive rearrangements. In its TCRdb copy, this immuneACCESS table keeps in-frame sequences only and misses some clones. Where compared with another copy, unresolved V genes explain less than half of these, and the others have no known cause. V and J calls and clone size come straight from that table; D and trimming were deduced from the DNA. Present in this sample are about 190,000 clones, 84% of which were seen just once. Clones ranked in the top ten supply about 3.3% of the sample.

The sequencing input was PBMCs or T cells enriched from blood (not recorded which). The receptor was isolated from a woman aged 25 to 39 who had been exposed to COVID-19. The chain is assembled from TRBV7-2 and TRBJ1-1; a stretch of 11 junction bases matches TRBD1. The DNA sequence is given as TGTGCCAGCAGCTTAGCCCCCCGGACAGGGGGCTTCACTGAAGCTTTCTTT. Its coded protein is CASSLAPRTGGFTEAFF.